These T cell receptor beta chains were read from a single sample in a study of blood T cell repertoires in COVID-19. Assay used: immunoSEQ multiplex PCR; TCRdb lists only in-frame clones, some missing. The profile shows 200,000 to 250,000 clones, approximately 88% of them singletons. Sequenced material: PBMCs or T cells enriched from blood (not recorded which). Receptors were obtained from a woman in her twenties or thirties who had been exposed to COVID-19. Both conserved end residues are part of each CDR3. D genes are given only for firm matches. The size field is filled for only some rows; it gives once, few, many or a size class.

d_call	clone_size	v_call	j_call	cdr3_aa	cdr3_nt
NA	NA	TRBV28	TRBJ1-2	CASSLGGKKYGYTF	TGTGCCAGCAGTTTAGGGGGGAAGAAATATGGCTACACCTTC
NA	NA	TRBV30	TRBJ2-1	CAWSSGRGEQFF	TGTGCCTGGAGTAGCGGACGGGGTGAGCAGTTCTTC
TRBD2	NA	TRBV12-3/TRBV12-4	TRBJ2-1	CASSQGAGNEQFF	TGTGCCAGCAGCCAGGGAGCGGGAAATGAGCAGTTCTTC
NA	NA	TRBV10-1	TRBJ2-2	CASGVYTGELFF	TGCGCCAGCGGAGTATACACCGGGGAGCTGTTTTTT
NA	NA	TRBV5-5	TRBJ1-5	CASSFRGLSNQPQHF	TGTGCCAGCAGCTTTAGGGGGTTGAGCAATCAGCCCCAGCATTTT
NA	NA	TRBV4-1	TRBJ2-7	CASSQVASADYEQYF	TGCGCCAGCAGCCAAGTAGCAAGCGCTGACTACGAGCAGTACTTC
TRBD1	once	TRBV5-1	TRBJ2-5	CASSLGGSETQYF	TGCGCCAGCAGCTTAGGGGGCTCGGAGACCCAGTACTTC
NA	NA	TRBV19	TRBJ2-3	CASSTGLGTDTQYF	TGTGCCAGTAGTACGGGACTCGGCACAGATACGCAGTATTTT
TRBD1	NA	TRBV19	TRBJ1-3	CASSLGGVSSGNTIYF	TGTGCCAGTAGCCTAGGGGGCGTCTCCTCTGGAAACACCATATATTTT
TRBD2	NA	TRBV9	TRBJ2-5	CASSSGSSQTQYF	TGTGCCAGCAGTAGCGGGAGTAGCCAGACCCAGTACTTC
NA	NA	TRBV10-3	TRBJ2-3	CAIRLTGTSTDTQYF	TGTGCCATCAGGCTGACTGGAACTAGCACAGATACGCAGTATTTT
NA	NA	TRBV21-1	TRBJ1-5	CASSPGHLNQPQHF	TGTGCCAGCAGTCCGGGACACCTCAATCAGCCCCAGCATTTT
TRBD1	once	TRBV7-9	TRBJ2-3	CASSLGQGATDTQYF	TGTGCCAGCAGCTTAGGACAGGGTGCAACAGATACGCAGTATTTT
TRBD2	once	TRBV9	TRBJ2-1	CASSVGRRVTSGYNEQFF	TGTGCCAGCAGCGTAGGGAGAAGGGTGACTAGCGGGTACAATGAGCAGTTCTTC
TRBD1	NA	TRBV11-2	TRBJ2-7	CASSRDRQYEQYF	TGTGCCAGCAGCAGGGACAGACAATACGAGCAGTACTTC
NA	NA	TRBV11-2	TRBJ1-1	CASSSSRLGSGKAFF	TGTGCCAGCAGCTCTAGCCGCTTAGGTAGCGGGAAAGCTTTCTTT
TRBD1	NA	TRBV4-1	TRBJ2-5	CASSQDTGEETQYF	TGCGCCAGCAGCCAAGATACAGGGGAAGAGACCCAGTACTTC
TRBD1	few	TRBV7-8	TRBJ2-7	CASSGDRGQSLGEQYF	TGTGCCAGCAGCGGGGACAGGGGGCAATCGTTGGGTGAGCAGTACTTC
NA	few	TRBV25-1	TRBJ2-7	CASSAEGVLYEQYF	TGTGCCAGCAGTGCGGAAGGGGTACTCTACGAGCAGTACTTC
NA	NA	TRBV19	TRBJ1-5	CASSVTTGYGNQPQHF	TGTGCCAGTAGTGTAACAACAGGGTATGGCAATCAGCCCCAGCATTTT
NA	NA	TRBV30	TRBJ2-7	CAWTVGQRAYEQYF	TGTGCCTGGACGGTAGGACAGAGAGCCTACGAGCAGTACTTC
NA	once	TRBV5-1	TRBJ2-7	CASSRDSAYEQYF	TGCGCCAGCAGCAGGGACTCCGCCTACGAGCAGTACTTC
TRBD2	once	TRBV27	TRBJ2-7	CASSLQGTRIPYEQYF	TGTGCCAGCAGTTTACAAGGGACTAGGATCCCCTACGAGCAGTACTTC
TRBD1	NA	TRBV19	TRBJ1-3	CASNPASTGVDTIYF	TGTGCCAGTAATCCCGCGTCTACAGGGGTCGACACCATATATTTT
TRBD1	NA	TRBV28	TRBJ1-1	CASSPWTGRNTEAFF	TGTGCCAGCAGCCCATGGACAGGGAGAAACACTGAAGCTTTCTTT
NA	NA	TRBV28	TRBJ1-4	CASSLYGETNEKLFF	TGTGCCAGCAGTTTATACGGGGAGACTAATGAAAAACTGTTTTTT
TRBD1	NA	TRBV23-1	TRBJ2-2	CASSQPRGQGASAGELFF	TGCGCCAGCAGTCAACCCCGGGGACAGGGGGCGTCCGCCGGGGAGCTGTTTTTT